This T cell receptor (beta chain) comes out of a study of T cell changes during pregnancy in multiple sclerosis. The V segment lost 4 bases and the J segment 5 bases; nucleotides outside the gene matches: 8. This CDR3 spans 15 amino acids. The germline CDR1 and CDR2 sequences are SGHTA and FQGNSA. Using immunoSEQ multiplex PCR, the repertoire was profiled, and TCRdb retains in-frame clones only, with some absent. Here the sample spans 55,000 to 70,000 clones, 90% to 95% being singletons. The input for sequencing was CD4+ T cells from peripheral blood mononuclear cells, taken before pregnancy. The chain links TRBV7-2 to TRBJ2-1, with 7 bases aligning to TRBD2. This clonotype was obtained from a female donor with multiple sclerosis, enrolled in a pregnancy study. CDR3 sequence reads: CASSSPLAANNEQFF. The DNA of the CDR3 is TGTGCCAGCAGCTCCCCCCTAGCGGCAAACAATGAGCAGTTCTTC.